This entry lists 29 T cell receptor beta chains sequenced from one sample in a study of CD8 T cells in Susac syndrome. It was with random hexamers that 0.5 to 1 ug RNA was reverse transcribed. TCRdb re-called the immunoSEQ multiplex PCR reads with MiXCR, one entry per CDR3 protein. The table records a few hundred thousand distinct CDR3 sequences, just under 95% of them present only once. Sequencing was done on a sample of CD4+ T cells from PBMCs. These receptors came from a human donor with multiple sclerosis.

This clonotype was seen just once. The chain links TRBV29-1 to TRBJ2-4; 11 bases are a match to TRBD2. The V and J ends lost 0 bases and 2 bases, in that order; junction bases with no gene match: 9. The CDR3 is made up of 18 amino acids. Germline V gene data show CDR1 as SQVTM and CDR2 as ANQGSEA. The CDR3 DNA follows: TGCAGCGTTGAAGATCTACTAGCGGGAGTGTTAACCAAAAACATTCAGTACTTC. This codes for CSVEDLLAGVLTKNIQYF.

The rearrangement joins TRBV6-2 or TRBV6-3 to TRBJ1-1, with a weak D call TRBD1 (5 bases). The V gene lost 5 bases and the J gene lost 1 base, with 11 bases spanning the gap. Germline V gene data show CDR1 as MNHEY and CDR2 as SVGEGT. This CDR3 region has 14 residues. This CDR3 is CASSGATGNTEAFF. The CDR3 DNA reads TGTGCCAGCAGTGGGGCTACAGGGAACACTGAAGCTTTCTTT.

The chain joins TRBV24-1 to TRBJ2-3, with D perhaps being TRBD1 or TRBD2 (6 bases each). Trimming took off 9 bases at V and 4 bases at J, with 19 bases between the two ends. CDR1 KGHDR and CDR2 SFDVKD come from the germline V gene. CDR3 size: 15 residues. CDR3 nucleotides: TGTGCCACCGGGAGCGGGCAGGGGTCGGCAGATACGCAGTATTTT. This translates into CATGSGQGSADTQYF.

The chain carries TRBV20-1 and TRBJ2-1; maybe TRBD2 (6 bases). V shed 6 bases and J shed 0 bases, with 15 bases lying between them. In germline, CDR1 is DFQATT, CDR2 SNEGSKA (reference sequence). CDR3 length: 15 amino acids. CDR3 region: CSAPGGESSYNEQFF. The CDR3 bases are TGCAGTGCCCCCGGCGGGGAGAGCTCCTACAATGAGCAGTTCTTC.

This chain links TRBV12-3 or TRBV12-4 with TRBJ2-1; perhaps TRBD1 as D (6 bases). Trimming stripped 6 bases from V and 0 bases from J, with 12 bases between. This CDR3 spans 15 amino acids. The CDR3 nucleotides read TGTGCCAGCAGACCAACAGGGAGCTCCTACAATGAGCAGTTCTTC. Its translation is CASRPTGSSYNEQFF.

CDR3 coding DNA: TGTGCCAGCAGGCATCAGGGGGGCACTGAAGCTTTCTTT. This translates into CASRHQGGTEAFF. This chain uses TRBV7-8 with TRBJ1-1, with 7 nucleotides matching TRBD1. Germline CDR1 SGHVS, CDR2 FQNEAQ. The CDR3 totals 13 residues. V lost 6 bases and J lost 4; bases outside the gene matches: 5.

The gene calls are TRBV18 and TRBJ1-1; D is possibly TRBD1 (5 bases). This CDR3 spans 17 amino acids. Germline assignment: CDR1 KGHSH and CDR2 LQKENI. Trimming shortened V by 1 base and J by 5 bases, and 20 bases separated the two germline ends. This chain's CDR3 is CASSPRAGGSVGTEAFF. The CDR3 DNA is TGTGCCAGCTCACCACGGGCCGGGGGGTCTGTCGGAACTGAAGCTTTCTTT.

This clonotype showed up just a few times. The V call is TRBV12-3 or TRBV12-4, the J call TRBJ2-5; 7 positions match TRBD2. The CDR3 spans 13 residues. V gave up 3 bases and J gave up 5 bases; unmatched junction bases: 3. CDR3 coding DNA: TGTGCCAGCAGTTTTCTGGGAGGGGAGACCCAGTACTTC. It yields the protein CASSFLGGETQYF.

The chain joins TRBV24-1 to TRBJ1-5; D gene unclear. The CDR3 contains 17 residues. Germline CDR1 reads KGHDR; CDR2 reads SFDVKD. V was cut by 0 bases and J by 3 bases, with 14 bases left in between. CDR3 bases: TGTGCCACCAGTGATTTGATGCAGGAACAATCCAATCAGCCCCAGCATTTT. Protein sequence: CATSDLMQEQSNQPQHF.

The chain employs TRBV9 and TRBJ2-1; 9 bases fit TRBD2. Germline CDR1 SGDLS, CDR2 YYNGEE. The CDR3 runs 18 residues. With V trimmed by 4 bases and J by 0 bases, 11 bases remained unmatched. The CDR3 coding sequence is TGTGCCAGCAGCCCACGATTTAGCGGGAGTACCTCCTACAATGAGCAGTTCTTC. Translation: CASSPRFSGSTSYNEQFF. The whole variable domain, filled in from reference TRBV9 and TRBJ2-1, reads DSGVTQTPKHLITATGQRVTLRCSPRSGDLSVYWYQQSLDQGLQFLIQYYNGEERAKGNILERFSAQQFPDLHSELNLSSLELGDSALYFCASSPRFSGSTSYNEQFFGPGTRLTVL.

The V and J genes are TRBV20-1 and TRBJ1-5, with a tentative D call TRBD1 (6 bases). V gave up 4 bases and J gave up 3 bases, with 10 bases separating them. Germline values: CDR1 DFQATT, CDR2 SNEGSKA (reference sequence). CDR3 length equals 13 residues. The CDR3 sequence: CSATRGYNQPQHF. The DNA for the CDR3 is TGCAGTGCTACCAGGGGCTACAATCAGCCCCAGCATTTT.

The chain links TRBV5-6 to TRBJ2-5, with a weak D call TRBD1 (5 bases). Trimming took off 4 bases at V and 4 bases at J, with 17 bases between the two ends. The CDR3 has 15 residues. Germline V gene data show CDR1 as SGHDT and CDR2 as YYEEEE. The CDR3 is CASSEIGRAGETQYF. CDR3 DNA sequence: TGTGCCAGCAGCGAGATTGGCAGGGCCGGAGAGACCCAGTACTTC.

The V and J genes are TRBV10-3 and TRBJ2-1; tentative D call: TRBD1 (6 bases). From germline, CDR1 is ENHRY and CDR2 SYGVKD. The length of the CDR3 is 16 residues. The V gene lost 6 bases and the J gene lost 7 bases, with 22 bases spanning the gap. CDR3 loop: CAISDNQLRGTNEQFF. DNA of the CDR3: TGTGCCATCAGCGACAATCAGCTCCGAGGGACAAATGAGCAGTTCTTC.

The chain recombines TRBV7-2 with TRBJ2-2; D ambiguous. Per germline, CDR1 SGHTA and CDR2 FQGNSA. V dropped 2 bases and J dropped 7 bases, with 11 bases sitting between them. This CDR3 is 14 amino acids long. The CDR3 loop is CASSLINRDGELFF. The CDR3 coding sequence is TGTGCCAGCAGCTTAATTAACAGAGACGGGGAGCTGTTTTTT.

This chain uses TRBV6-1 with TRBJ1-3; 7 bases agree with TRBD1. The J segment lost 3 bases and the V segment lost 6 bases, leaving 11 bases of the junction unmatched. CDR1 is MNHNS, CDR2 SASEGT, per germline. This CDR3 contains 16 residues. This CDR3 reads CASRPDRVSVGNTIYF. The CDR3 nucleotides are TGTGCCAGCAGGCCCGACAGGGTATCCGTTGGAAACACCATATATTTT.

The rearrangement links TRBV6-1 to TRBJ1-5; maybe TRBD1 (6 bases). Deletions cut 2 bases from V and 2 bases from J, with 10 bases between. The germline V gene encodes CDR1 MNHNS and CDR2 SASEGT. The CDR3 loop spans 15 amino acids. The DNA of the CDR3 is TGTGCCAGCAGTGAACTGAGGGGGGGCAATCAGCCCCAGCATTTT. The encoded protein is CASSELRGGNQPQHF.

This chain connects TRBV9 to TRBJ1-1; D is unclear. The CDR3 consists of 12 residues. Between the trimmed V and J ends, which lost 4 bases and 3 bases, there was a span of 7 bases. CDR1 is SGDLS and CDR2 is YYNGEE in the germline V gene. The CDR3 protein is CASSPQDTEAFF. As DNA, the CDR3 is TGTGCCAGCAGCCCCCAGGACACTGAAGCTTTCTTT.

This chain connects TRBV5-4 to TRBJ1-1; D is possibly TRBD1 (5 bases). This CDR3 has 15 residues. The germline V and J ends were trimmed by 2 bases and 4 bases, with 15 bases remaining between them. The germline V gene has CDR1 SGHNT and CDR2 YYREEE (reference sequence). In DNA form, the CDR3 reads TGTGCCAGCAGCTTCCGGACGGCTAGGGGCACTGAAGCTTTCTTT. This codes for CASSFRTARGTEAFF. Together with reference TRBV5-4 and TRBJ1-1, the CDR3 gives the full variable domain: ETGVTQSPTHLIKTRGQQVTLRCSSQSGHNTVSWYQQALGQGPQFIFQYYREEENGRGNFPPRFSGLQFPNYSSELNVNALELDDSALYLCASSFRTARGTEAFFGQGTRLTVV.

This chain uses TRBV10-3 with TRBJ2-3, with D perhaps matching TRBD1 (5 bases). The CDR3 length is 13 residues. Germline V lookup: CDR1 ENHRY, CDR2 SYGVKD. V was shortened by 6 bases and J by 2 bases, with 9 bases between the two germline ends. CDR3 amino acids: CAIRVRDTDTQYF. CDR3 nucleotide sequence: TGTGCCATCAGGGTCAGGGACACAGATACGCAGTATTTT.

J is TRBJ1-2 and V is TRBV5-6; 8 nucleotides agree with TRBD1. The CDR3 has 13 residues. The trim removed 4 bases at V and 8 bases at J, leaving 7 bases unmatched. CDR1 SGHDT and CDR2 YYEEEE come from the germline V gene. CDR3 residues: CASSRPDRAGYTF. The CDR3 nucleotides read TGTGCCAGCAGCCGACCGGACAGGGCCGGCTACACCTTC.

V usage is TRBV24-1 and J usage is TRBJ1-4; D unresolved. Germline loops: CDR1 KGHDR, CDR2 SFDVKD. Trimming pared 4 bases from V and 5 bases from J, leaving 13 bases between. The CDR3 has 15 residues. The DNA for the CDR3 is TGTGCCACCAGTGACTCCCGCCTCCCGAATGAAAAACTGTTTTTT. Residues: CATSDSRLPNEKLFF.

V usage is TRBV14 and J usage is TRBJ2-7; either TRBD1 or TRBD2 may fit D (6 bases each). Germline-derived CDR1 and CDR2 are SGHDN and FVKESK. The CDR3 runs to 15 residues. Trimming stripped 4 bases from V and 6 bases from J, with 19 bases between. CDR3 residues: CASSPSTGAWVEQYF. The CDR3 nucleotides read TGTGCCAGCAGCCCCTCGACGGGGGCTTGGGTCGAGCAGTACTTC.

The count of this clonotype is one. This chain links TRBV4-2 with TRBJ2-5; 11 bases align to TRBD2. V shed 4 bases and J 1 base; nucleotides not matched to a gene: 8. This CDR3 contains 17 residues. Germline V gene lookup returns CDR1 LGHNA and CDR2 YNFKEQ. The CDR3 DNA is TGTGCCAGCAGCCCTGTGACTAGCGGGGACACCCAAGAGACCCAGTACTTC. Its translation is CASSPVTSGDTQETQYF.

This clonotype was detected once. This rearrangement joins TRBV5-6 to TRBJ1-4; D call uncertain. Germline V gene lookup returns CDR1 SGHDT and CDR2 YYEEEE. Trimming removed 4 bases from V and 4 bases from J, with 11 bases in between. The CDR3 totals 14 residues. The CDR3 nucleotides read TGTGCCAGCAGCCGCAAAGCGGGTAATGAAAAACTGTTTTTT. Translating gives CASSRKAGNEKLFF.

V and J are TRBV28 and TRBJ1-2; D is perhaps TRBD1 (5 bases). This CDR3 comprises 16 residues. Germline loops: CDR1 MDHEN, CDR2 SYDVKM. The ends were cut back, 2 bases at V and 4 bases at J, with 17 bases in the middle. DNA of the CDR3: TGTGCCAGCAGTTTAAGCAGGGTAGTATCGGCCTATGGCTACACCTTC. Protein sequence: CASSLSRVVSAYGYTF.

The rearrangement joins TRBV27 to TRBJ2-7, with TRBD2 identical over 10 bases. V lost 4 bases to trimming and J lost 3 bases; unmatched junction nucleotides: 6. Germline V CDR1 and CDR2: MNHEY, SMNVEV (reference sequence). CDR3 size: 15 residues. CDR3 loop: CASSWLAGVLYEQYV. CDR3 nucleotides: TGTGCCAGCAGTTGGCTAGCGGGAGTTCTCTACGAGCAGTACGTC.

The rearrangement uses TRBV24-1 and TRBJ2-5; TRBD2 is a possible D gene (5 bases). Germline-derived CDR1 and CDR2 are KGHDR and SFDVKD. This CDR3 has 16 amino acids. V was pared by 5 bases and J by 0 bases, with 15 bases between. CDR3 region: CATSGGPSGYQETQYF. The CDR3 bases are TGTGCCACCAGTGGAGGACCCTCGGGGTACCAAGAGACCCAGTACTTC.

The rearrangement links TRBV14 to TRBJ1-3; D remains ambiguous. The CDR3 has 12 amino acids. CDR1 is SGHDN and CDR2 is FVKESK in the germline V gene. Between the trimmed V and J ends, which lost 1 base and 5 bases, there was a span of 3 bases. CDR3 protein: CASSQVRNTIYF. The CDR3 DNA reads as TGTGCCAGCAGCCAAGTTCGAAACACCATATATTTT.

The chain carries TRBV5-4 and TRBJ2-3, with TRBD1 matching 7 bases. With 4 bases clipped from V and 6 bases from J, the junction kept 5 bases outside the gene matches. Germline V gene sequence: CDR1 SGHNT, CDR2 YYREEE (reference sequence). This CDR3 is built from 13 residues. The CDR3 is CASSRQGPDTQYF. In DNA form, the CDR3 reads TGTGCCAGCAGCAGACAGGGCCCGGATACGCAGTATTTT.